What follows are 11 T cell receptor beta chains derived from one specimen sequenced in a study of human T cells and chemical hapten exposure. The time point: patch test 1, 2 weeks after DPC sensitization. Regarding treatment: therapeutic diphenylcyclopropenone sensitization with weekly scalp DPC. One entry per CDR3 protein results from TCRdb running MiXCR on the RACE reads. The data show over 95,000 distinct CDR3 sequences, around an eighth seen once. The sample here was whole blood, taken in connection with sensitization to the hapten diphenylcyclopropenone (DPC). The source is a woman aged 40 to 49 with alopecia areata. Some clones in this sample may be carry-over from other donors' samples.

Many counts were recorded for this clonotype. This chain links TRBV20-1 with TRBJ1-6, with D perhaps TRBD1 (6 bases). Germline V lookup: CDR1 DFQATT, CDR2 SNEGSKA (reference sequence). The ends were cut back, 6 bases at V and 7 bases at J, with 13 bases in the middle. This CDR3 is 13 amino acids long. The CDR3 is CSALDSANSPLHF. The CDR3 DNA follows: TGCAGTGCCCTGGACAGCGCCAATTCACCCCTCCACTTT.

Ten or more counts support this clonotype. The chain uses TRBV11-2 and TRBJ2-5; 7 nucleotides match TRBD1. Per the germline V gene, CDR1 is SGHAT and CDR2 is FQNNGV. V was clipped by 10 bases and J by 1 base; unmatched bases: 6. There are 13 residues in the CDR3. CDR3 sequence reads: CATGYRGQETQYF. The CDR3, as DNA: TGTGCCACTGGATACAGGGGCCAAGAGACCCAGTACTTC.

This clonotype showed up just a few times. DNA of the CDR3: TGTGCCAGCAGCCAAACCCCAGTTCTTGAGCAGTACTTC. The encoded protein is CASSQTPVLEQYF. V is TRBV3-1 and J is TRBJ2-7, with no clear D. The CDR3 length is 13 residues. Germline-derived CDR1 and CDR2 are LGHDT and YNNKEL (reference sequence). V lost 2 bases, J lost 7 bases, and 12 bases lay in between.

This rearrangement joins TRBV3-1 to TRBJ1-1; 9 bases align to TRBD1. Unmatched junction bases numbered 4, after V lost 3 bases and J lost 5 bases. CDR3 length: 14 amino acids. The germline gives CDR1 LGHDT, CDR2 YNNKEL (reference sequence). CDR3 sequence: CASSQRDRVTEAFF. Written as DNA, the CDR3 is TGTGCCAGCAGCCAGAGGGACAGGGTTACTGAAGCTTTCTTT.

This clonotype was detected a few times. This CDR3 reads CASSPEPAVYEQFF. As DNA, the CDR3 is TGTGCCAGCAGCCCGGAACCAGCGGTCTATGAGCAGTTCTTC. The chain uses TRBV7-3 and TRBJ2-1; tentatively, D is TRBD2 (5 bases). V lost 5 bases to trimming and J lost 8 bases, with 16 bases between them. CDR3 length equals 14 residues. Germline CDR1 and CDR2: SGHTA and FQGTGA.

Notes on this clonotype: At one boundary the junction diverges from the germline segment, which might be a read error. The chain combines TRBV5-1 with TRBJ2-7, with 8 positions matching TRBD2. The germline gives CDR1 SGHRS, CDR2 YFSETQ. The CDR3 has 16 amino acids. In nucleotides, the CDR3 is TGCACCAGCAGCTTGGGCTCAACTAGCGGCCCCTACGAGCAGTACTTC. This translates into CTSSLGSTSGPYEQYF.

The J gene is TRBJ2-5, the V gene TRBV7-2, with D unresolved. The ends were cut back, 2 bases at V and 2 bases at J, with 12 bases in the middle. CDR1 and CDR2 from the germline V gene are SGHTA and FQGNSA. The CDR3 consists of 15 residues. The CDR3 DNA reads TGTGCCAGCAGCTTATCGTCAAGCAGACAAGAGACCCAGTACTTC. Translating gives CASSLSSSRQETQYF.

This clonotype occurred a few times. J is TRBJ2-3 and V is TRBV25-1; 9 positions match TRBD1. J lost 0 bases, V lost 4 bases, and 8 bases had no gene match. The CDR3 has 17 residues. Germline V lookup: CDR1 MGHDK, CDR2 SYGVNS. CDR3 nucleotides: TGTGCCAGCAGTGGACGGGGGGACAGGGATAGCACAGATACGCAGTATTTT. This codes for CASSGRGDRDSTDTQYF.

The gene calls are TRBV5-8 and TRBJ2-7; no definite D call. V shed 4 bases and J shed 2 bases, with 10 bases lying between them. The CDR3 is 13 amino acids. Germline loops: CDR1 SGHTS, CDR2 YDEGEE. In DNA form, the CDR3 reads TGTGCCAGCAGCCCGCGCCCGGCCTACGAGCAGTACTTC. It codes for CASSPRPAYEQYF.

This clonotype was seen a few times. V is TRBV7-2 and J is TRBJ2-7, with a weak D call TRBD1 (7 bases). V lost 1 base to trimming and J lost 9 bases, with 19 bases between them. The CDR3 sequence is 15 residues long. Germline V CDR1 and CDR2: SGHTA, FQGNSA. CDR3 region: CASSLGGGGAIVQYF. CDR3 DNA: TGTGCCAGCAGCTTAGGAGGAGGGGGCGCGATAGTGCAGTACTTC.

This clonotype has only a few counts. This chain links TRBV18 with TRBJ1-5, with D perhaps TRBD1 (6 bases). V was pared by 6 bases and J by 3 bases, with 24 bases between. The CDR3 is made up of 18 amino acids. Germline loops: CDR1 KGHSH, CDR2 LQKENI. The chain's CDR3 is CASSTKPWTVLDNQPQHF. The CDR3, as DNA: TGTGCCAGCTCGACGAAACCATGGACAGTCCTTGACAATCAGCCCCAGCATTTT.